These 8 T cell receptor beta chains originate from one sample sequenced in a study of identical twins. TCRdb reprocessed the 5' RACE reads with MiXCR, giving one entry per CDR3 protein. The sample lists nearly 900,000 distinct CDR3 sequences, approximately 13% occurring once. Another study also made use of these data, one on yellow fever vaccine responses in identical twins.

The sample comprised PBMCs. All receptors derive from a woman between 18 and 29 years old in good health.

This clonotype appeared a few times. The chain joins TRBV5-1 to TRBJ2-7; 8 bases are shared with TRBD2. Germline V lookup: CDR1 SGHRS, CDR2 YFSETQ. The CDR3 consists of 14 residues. With 4 bases clipped from V and 3 bases from J, the junction kept 6 bases outside the gene matches. CDR3 in DNA: TGCGCCAGCAGCCCCGGGAGCGGGGGCTACGAGCAGTACGTC. It is translated as CASSPGSGGYEQYV.

This clonotype was recorded at least ten times. This chain uses TRBV12-3 or TRBV12-4 with TRBJ2-5; 9 nucleotides line up with TRBD2. CDR3 length equals 14 residues. Trimming cost V 4 bases and J 5 bases; bases outside gene matches: 5. CDR3 sequence reads: CASSSTSGRETQYF. CDR3 nucleotides: TGTGCCAGCAGTTCGACTAGCGGTCGGGAGACCCAGTACTTC.

The CDR3 DNA reads TGTGCCAGCGAGGCGGGTCTATCCGTCTCCTACAATGAGCAGTTCTTC. This encodes CASEAGLSVSYNEQFF. The chain uses TRBV2 and TRBJ2-1; D is perhaps TRBD2 (5 bases). CDR1 and CDR2 from the germline V gene are SNHLY and FYNNEI. Trimming removed 8 bases at V and 0 bases at J, with 17 bases between. The CDR3 extends over 16 amino acids.

This clonotype was detected a few times. The chain employs TRBV12-3 or TRBV12-4 and TRBJ2-1, with D hard to call. V was trimmed by 6 bases and J by 3 bases, leaving 24 bases between them. This CDR3 has 18 amino acids. The CDR3 loop is CASRMTRITTSNYNEQFF. CDR3 DNA sequence: TGTGCCAGCAGAATGACCCGGATAACAACTTCAAACTACAATGAGCAGTTCTTC.

The table lists this clonotype with a few counts. The chain recombines TRBV3-1 with TRBJ2-7, with 8 bases identical to TRBD2. The V gene's germline CDR1 is LGHDT and CDR2 YNNKEL (reference sequence). Trimming at V came to 3 bases and at J to 4 bases, leaving 20 bases not matched to a gene. The CDR3 is 19 amino acids. The CDR3: CASSQLFVQSGSRGYEQYF. The CDR3 nucleotides are TGTGCCAGCAGCCAGCTCTTCGTTCAGAGCGGGAGTCGAGGGTACGAGCAGTACTTC.

In this sample, this clonotype turned up once. V usage is TRBV20-1 and J usage is TRBJ2-3; 8 bases map to TRBD1. The V and J ends lost 0 bases and 5 bases, in that order; junction bases with no gene match: 4. The CDR3 sequence is 14 residues long. CDR1 and CDR2 (germline): DFQATT, SNEGSKA (reference sequence). The CDR3 loop is CSARDGGTGDTQYF. CDR3 bases: TGCAGTGCTAGAGATGGTGGGACAGGAGATACGCAGTATTTT.

This chain connects TRBV7-9 to TRBJ1-1; 7 positions agree with TRBD1. With V trimmed by 1 base and J by 5 bases, 10 bases remained unmatched. CDR1 and CDR2 from the germline V gene are SEHNR and FQNEAQ (reference sequence). The CDR3 runs 16 residues. CDR3 DNA sequence: TGTGCCAGCAGCTTAGGTGCGGGACAGATGCTAACTGAAGCTTTCTTT. This sequence encodes CASSLGAGQMLTEAFF.

The CDR3, as DNA: TGTGCCAGCAGTTACTCCCCGGGATCAGGGGGTCATACGCAGTATTTT. Its protein is CASSYSPGSGGHTQYF. V is TRBV6-2 or TRBV6-3 and J is TRBJ2-3, with TRBD1 identical over 7 bases. Germline V CDR1 and CDR2: MNHEY, SVGEGT. The CDR3 consists of 16 residues. Trimming cost V 0 bases and J 7 bases; bases outside gene matches: 10.